This T cell receptor beta chain was sequenced for a study of cytomegalovirus exposure and HLA in healthy donors. The PCR ran on 60 Vbeta and 13 Jbeta primers. Assay used: immunoSEQ multiplex PCR; TCRdb lists only in-frame clones, some missing. Here the sample spans some 110,000 clones, about 80% being singletons. The CDR3 totals 18 residues. From germline, CDR1 is SGHNT and CDR2 YENEEA. With 5 bases clipped from V and 0 bases from J, the junction kept 5 bases outside the gene matches. The sample was PBMCs. This receptor was obtained from a woman aged 18 to 35 in good health and CMV-seropositive. V and J are TRBV11-3 and TRBJ2-6; 12 bases match TRBD2. CDR3 sequence: CASSGGLAGFSGANVLTF. The CDR3 nucleotides read TGTGCCAGCAGCGGTGGACTAGCGGGGTTCTCTGGGGCCAACGTCCTGACTTTC.